This TCR beta chain was identified during a study of T cell responses to AZD1222 COVID-19 vaccine. Using immunoSEQ multiplex PCR, the repertoire was profiled, and TCRdb retains in-frame clones only, with some absent. Of around 130,000 clones listed, approximately 92% were seen once; the top ten hold 4% to 4.5%. V dropped 6 bases and J dropped 2; count of bases not matched to a gene: 1. The germline CDR1 and CDR2 sequences are MNHEY and SVGAGI. The CDR3 loop spans 12 amino acids. This specimen was peripheral blood, taken 28 days after the second dose of the MenACWY control vaccine. V gene TRBV6-5 combines with J gene TRBJ2-7, with 7 bases matching TRBD1. The receptor was isolated from an adult who received the MenACWY meningococcal vaccine as a control. The CDR3 bases are TGTGCCAGCAGGGGGACAGCCTACGAGCAGTACTTC. It yields the protein CASRGTAYEQYF.